This TCR beta chain originates from a study of blood T cell repertoires in COVID-19. Looking at the study overall: COVID-19 samples collected from the United States, Italy and Spain covered acute and convalescent phases. In each case, the material was cDNA or gDNA derived from T cells, B-cell-depleted T cells, or PBMCs.

This CDR3 comprises 15 residues. V was pared by 6 bases and J by 7 bases, with 9 bases of the junction left unmatched. Germline assignment: CDR1 LNHDA and CDR2 SQIVND (reference sequence). As originally analysed: Reference gene primers were amplified, and this amplification served to estimate nucleated cell counts. Clones were sequenced by immunoSEQ multiplex PCR, and TCRdb holds only the in-frame ones, with some missing. V and J calls and clone size come straight from that table; D and trimming were deduced from the DNA. The top ten clones hold around 8% of a sample with about 180,000 clones, 82% of them seen once.

The chain links TRBV19 to TRBJ1-6; 7 positions match TRBD1. The sequenced sample was peripheral blood. The receptor was derived from a woman in her seventies with acute or convalescent COVID-19. The CDR3 DNA reads TGTGCCAGTAGCTTAGGGGGCGGAACCAATTCACCCCTCCACTTT. It encodes CASSLGGGTNSPLHF.